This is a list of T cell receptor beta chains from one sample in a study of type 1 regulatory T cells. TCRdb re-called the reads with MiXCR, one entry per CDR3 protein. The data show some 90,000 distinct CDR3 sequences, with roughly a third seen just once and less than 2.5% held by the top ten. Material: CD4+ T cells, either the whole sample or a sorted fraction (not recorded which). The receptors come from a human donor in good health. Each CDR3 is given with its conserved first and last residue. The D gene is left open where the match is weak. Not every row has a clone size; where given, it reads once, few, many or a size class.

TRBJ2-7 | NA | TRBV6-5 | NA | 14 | TGTGCCAGCAGTTACTCGACGGGGGCCTACGAGCAGTACTTC | CASSYSTGAYEQYF
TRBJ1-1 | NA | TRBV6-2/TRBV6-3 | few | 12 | TGTGCCAGCAGTCAGGGGAAGGGCGAAGCTTTCTTT | CASSQGKGEAFF
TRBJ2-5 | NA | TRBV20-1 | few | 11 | TGCAGTGCTAACAACCTAGAGACCCAGTACTTC | CSANNLETQYF
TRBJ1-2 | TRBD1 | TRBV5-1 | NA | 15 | TGCGCCAGCAGCTTGGATCGGGACAGGGGCTATGGCTACACCTTC | CASSLDRDRGYGYTF
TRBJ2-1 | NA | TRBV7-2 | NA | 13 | TGTGCCAGCAGCTTAGTGGGTGGGGTTGAGCAGTTCTTC | CASSLVGGVEQFF
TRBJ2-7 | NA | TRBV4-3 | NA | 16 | TGCGCCAGCAGCCAAGCCACCGGCCCACTCTCCTACGAGCAGTACTTC | CASSQATGPLSYEQYF
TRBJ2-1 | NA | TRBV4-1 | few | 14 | TGCGCCACAACGCCGGGACGGAACTACAATGAGCAGTTCTTC | CATTPGRNYNEQFF
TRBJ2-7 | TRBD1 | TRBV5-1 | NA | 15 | TGCGCCAGCAGCCCCAACACAGGGGTCGGGGCCGAGCAGTACTTC | CASSPNTGVGAEQYF
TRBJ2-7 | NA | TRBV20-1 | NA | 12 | TGCAGTGCTAGAGTACAGTCCTACGAGCAGTACTTC | CSARVQSYEQYF
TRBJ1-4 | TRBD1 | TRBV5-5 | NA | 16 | TGTGCCAGCAGCAAGACAGGGGGCGGATCTAAGGAAAAACTGTTTTTT | CASSKTGGGSKEKLFF
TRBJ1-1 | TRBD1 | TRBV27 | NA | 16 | TGTGCCAGCAGTTTAAAGAGGGGGCTCGGGAACACTGAAGCTTTCTTT | CASSLKRGLGNTEAFF
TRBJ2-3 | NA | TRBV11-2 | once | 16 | TGTGCCAGCAGCCAAGAAAGATTCCCTAGCACAGATACGCAGTATTTT | CASSQERFPSTDTQYF
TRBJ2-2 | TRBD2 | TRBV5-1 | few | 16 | TGCGCCAGCAGCCCTACTAGCGGGAGCCACACCGGGGAGCTGTTTTTT | CASSPTSGSHTGELFF
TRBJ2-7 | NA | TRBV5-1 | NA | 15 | TGCGCCAGCAGCTCGACCCCCGGACAGAGCTACGAGCAGTACTTC | CASSSTPGQSYEQYF
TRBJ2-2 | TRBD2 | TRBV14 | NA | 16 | TGTGCCAGCAGCCCGAACACTAGCGGGAGGGCCGGGGAGCTGTTTTTT | CASSPNTSGRAGELFF
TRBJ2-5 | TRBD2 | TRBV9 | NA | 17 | TGTGCCAGCAGCGCGACCGGGACTAGCGGGAACCAAGAGACCCAGTACTTC | CASSATGTSGNQETQYF
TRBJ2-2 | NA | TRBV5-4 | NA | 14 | TGTGCCAGCAGCCGGGACCGGAGGGCCGGGGAGCTGTTTTTT | CASSRDRRAGELFF
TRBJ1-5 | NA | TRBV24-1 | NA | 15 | TGTGCCACCAGTGATCCAACAGGGAACAATCAGCCCCAGCATTTT | CATSDPTGNNQPQHF
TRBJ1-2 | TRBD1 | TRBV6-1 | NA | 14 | TGTGCCAGCAGTGAAGTGCAGGGGGCGTCAGGCTACACCTTC | CASSEVQGASGYTF
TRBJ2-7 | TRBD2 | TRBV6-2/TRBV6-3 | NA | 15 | TGTGCCAGCAGTCCCTCGCCTAGCGGGAGGAACGAGCAGTACTTC | CASSPSPSGRNEQYF
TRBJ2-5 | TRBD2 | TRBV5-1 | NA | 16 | TGCGCCAGCAGCTCGGGACTAGCGGCCCTGCAAGAGACCCAGTACTTC | CASSSGLAALQETQYF
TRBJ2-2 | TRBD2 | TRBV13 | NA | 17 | TGTGCCAGCAGCTTAGGCAAAATAGCGGGGTACACCGGGGAGCTGTTTTTT | CASSLGKIAGYTGELFF
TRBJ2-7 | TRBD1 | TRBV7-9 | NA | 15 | TGTGCCAGCAGCCTAACAGGGGGTAACCCCTACGAGCAGTACTTC | CASSLTGGNPYEQYF
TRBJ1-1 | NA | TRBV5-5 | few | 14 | TGTGCCAGCAGCTTGGCACAGGGATACACTGAAGCTTTCTTT | CASSLAQGYTEAFF
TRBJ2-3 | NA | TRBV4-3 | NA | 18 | TGCGCCAGCAGCCAAGTTCTATTCGGCAGGGGATTGTCGGATACGCAGTATTTT | CASSQVLFGRGLSDTQYF
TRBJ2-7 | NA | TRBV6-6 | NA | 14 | TGTGCCAGCAGTTACCAAGAGATGATATACGAGCAGTACTTC | CASSYQEMIYEQYF
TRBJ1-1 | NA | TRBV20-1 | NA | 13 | TGCAGTGCTAGAGATGGAGGGGCCCCTGAAGCTTTCTTT | CSARDGGAPEAFF
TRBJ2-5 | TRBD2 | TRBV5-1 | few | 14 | TGCGCCAGTGGAGCGGGAGGGGAGCAAGAGACCCAGTACTTC | CASGAGGEQETQYF
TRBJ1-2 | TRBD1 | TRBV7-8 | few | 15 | TGTGCCAGCAGCTTAGCGACAGGGACTAACTATGGCTACACCTTC | CASSLATGTNYGYTF
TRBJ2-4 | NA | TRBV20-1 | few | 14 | TGCAGTGCTAGAGATCCTAGGGAGGTGTACATTCAGTACTTC | CSARDPREVYIQYF
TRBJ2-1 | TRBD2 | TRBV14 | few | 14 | TGTGCCAGCAGCCAGCCAGGACTAGCTTATGAGCAGTTCTTC | CASSQPGLAYEQFF
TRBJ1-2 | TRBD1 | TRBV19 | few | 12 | TGTGCCAGTAGTGTACAGGGGTATGGCTACACCTTC | CASSVQGYGYTF
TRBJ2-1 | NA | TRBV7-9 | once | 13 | TGTGCCAGCAGCTTACTCCGGGAGACCGAGCAGTTCTTC | CASSLLRETEQFF
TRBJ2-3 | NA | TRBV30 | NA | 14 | TGTGCCTGGAGTACTAGTTCTAGCACAGATACGCAGTATTTT | CAWSTSSSTDTQYF
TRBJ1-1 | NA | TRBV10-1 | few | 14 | TGCGCCAGCAGTGAGTCGGGGGGCGCCACTGAAGCTTTCTTT | CASSESGGATEAFF
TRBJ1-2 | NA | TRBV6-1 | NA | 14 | TGTGCCAGCGGGTACCGGGATCTTAACTATGGCTACACCTTC | CASGYRDLNYGYTF
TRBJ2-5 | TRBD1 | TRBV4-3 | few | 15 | TGCGCCAGCAGTTCCGGGACAGGGGGCTTCGAGACCCAGTACTTC | CASSSGTGGFETQYF
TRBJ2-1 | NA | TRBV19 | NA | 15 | TGTGCCAGTAGTATTATGGTTAGCTCCTACAATGAGCAGTTCTTC | CASSIMVSSYNEQFF
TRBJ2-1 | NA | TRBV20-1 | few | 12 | TGCAGTGCTAGCCCTATGGGGAGTGAGCAGTTCTTC | CSASPMGSEQFF
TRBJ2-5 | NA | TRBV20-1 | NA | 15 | TGCAGTGCTACCCTTGACTCGAACACCCAAGAGACCCAGTACTTC | CSATLDSNTQETQYF
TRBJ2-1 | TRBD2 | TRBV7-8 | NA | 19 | TGTGCCAGCAGCTTAGTATGGACTAGCGGGAGGGCCTTTGACAATGAGCAGTTCTTC | CASSLVWTSGRAFDNEQFF
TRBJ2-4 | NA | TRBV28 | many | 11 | TGTGCCGGACAGAGAGGAAACATTCAGTACTTC | CAGQRGNIQYF
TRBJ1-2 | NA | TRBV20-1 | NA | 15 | TGCAGTGCTAGAGATTCGAGAAGGGGCGCCCGTGGCTACACCTTC | CSARDSRRGARGYTF
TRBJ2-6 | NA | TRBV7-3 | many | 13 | TGTGCCAGCAGCGCGTCTGGGGCCAACGTCCTGACTTTC | CASSASGANVLTF
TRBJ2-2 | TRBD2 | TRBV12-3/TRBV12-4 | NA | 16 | TGTGCCAGCAGTCTAGCGGGGGGGGCTGACACCGGGGAGCTGTTTTTT | CASSLAGGADTGELFF
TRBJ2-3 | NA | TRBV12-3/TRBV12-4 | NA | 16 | TGTGCCAGCAGTCCCCCGGGGCTAGCGAGCACAGATACGCAGTATTTT | CASSPPGLASTDTQYF
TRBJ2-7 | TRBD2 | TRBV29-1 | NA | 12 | TGCAGCGCGACTAGCGAAACCTACGAGCAGTACTTC | CSATSETYEQYF
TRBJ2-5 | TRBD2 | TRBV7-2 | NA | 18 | TGTGCCAGCAGCCGTATAGCGGGAGGGCCAGGAAATCAAGAGACCCAGTACTTC | CASSRIAGGPGNQETQYF
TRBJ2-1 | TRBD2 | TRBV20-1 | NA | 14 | TGCAGTGCTGCGATAGCGGGAGGGCCCAATGAGCAGTTCTTC | CSAAIAGGPNEQFF
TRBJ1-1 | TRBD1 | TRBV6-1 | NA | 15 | TGTGCCAGCAGTGCCTGGACAGGGGTAAAACTTGAAGCTTTCTTT | CASSAWTGVKLEAFF
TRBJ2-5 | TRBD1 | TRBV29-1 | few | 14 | TGCAGCGTTGCGAGGGGACAGCGTAGAGAGACCCAGTACTTC | CSVARGQRRETQYF
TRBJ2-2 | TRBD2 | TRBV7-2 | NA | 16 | TGTGCCAGCAGCTTCTCACTAGCGGGATCCGCCGGGGAGCTGTTTTTT | CASSFSLAGSAGELFF
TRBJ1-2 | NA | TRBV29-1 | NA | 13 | TGCAGCGTTGTCGTACCCGGGGACTATGGCTACACCTTC | CSVVVPGDYGYTF
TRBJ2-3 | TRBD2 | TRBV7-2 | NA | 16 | TGTGCCAGCAACATAAGAGCGGGAGGGCTCGCAGATACGCAGTATTTT | CASNIRAGGLADTQYF
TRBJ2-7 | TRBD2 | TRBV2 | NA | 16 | TGTGCCAGCAGTACCGGACTAGCGGGTCCTCAGTACGAGCAGTACTTC | CASSTGLAGPQYEQYF
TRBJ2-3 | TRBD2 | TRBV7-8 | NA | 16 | TGTGCCAGCAGCCGCACCAGACTAGCGGGAGGACATACGCAGTATTTT | CASSRTRLAGGHTQYF
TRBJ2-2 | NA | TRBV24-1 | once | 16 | TGTGCCACCAGTGATTTGGGGAAGGGAAGCGCCGGGGAGCTGTTTTTT | CATSDLGKGSAGELFF